A selection of T cell receptor beta chains follows, all from one sample in a study of cytomegalovirus exposure and HLA in healthy donors. This table comes from immunoSEQ multiplex PCR, and its TCRdb copy is limited to in-frame clones, with some not included. The repertoire includes 130,000 to 150,000 clones, about 75% of them detected once, and almost 4% sits in the top ten. Input material: PBMCs. The receptors here all came from a man aged 18 to 29 in good health and CMV-seronegative. Both conserved end residues are part of each CDR3. D genes are given only for firm matches. Size is stated for part of the rows, as once, few or many counts, or as a class when the clone is expanded.

D gene | J gene | V gene | clone size | CDR3 protein | CDR3 DNA
NA | TRBJ2-5 | TRBV7-8 | NA | CASSWSQETQYF | TGTGCCAGCAGCTGGAGTCAAGAGACCCAGTACTTC
NA | TRBJ1-1 | TRBV7-2 | NA | CASSPRGSNTEAFF | TGTGCCAGCAGCCCACGAGGCTCGAACACTGAAGCTTTCTTT
NA | TRBJ1-2 | TRBV5-1 | NA | CASSLGQDGYTF | TGCGCCAGCAGCTTGGGCCAGGATGGCTACACCTTC
NA | TRBJ1-1 | TRBV28 | once | CASSLQLTLQVLNTEAFF | TGTGCCAGCAGTTTGCAACTTACCCTACAGGTTCTGAACACTGAAGCTTTCTTT
NA | TRBJ1-4 | TRBV27 | once | CASSFQQGWEKLFF | TGTGCCAGCAGTTTCCAACAGGGATGGGAAAAACTGTTTTTT
NA | TRBJ2-5 | TRBV5-1 | NA | CASRPSHRQETQYF | TGCGCCAGCAGACCAAGCCACAGACAAGAGACCCAGTACTTC
NA | TRBJ2-5 | TRBV27 | NA | CASSWGAGQETQYF | TGTGCCAGCAGTTGGGGAGCGGGTCAAGAGACCCAGTACTTC
TRBD1 | TRBJ1-2 | TRBV12-5 | NA | CASGLGVGQKDYGYTF | TGTGCTAGTGGTCTAGGCGTGGGACAGAAGGACTATGGCTACACCTTC
NA | TRBJ1-5 | TRBV9 | NA | CASSVASRGCNQPQHF | TGTGCCAGCAGCGTAGCTAGCCGGGGTTGCAATCAGCCCCAGCATTTT
NA | TRBJ2-2 | TRBV5-1 | NA | CASSLDRVNGELFF | TGCGCCAGCAGCTTGGACAGGGTAAACGGGGAGCTGTTTTTT
NA | TRBJ2-7 | TRBV19 | NA | CASSIAGDRVYEQYF | TGTGCCAGTAGTATTGCCGGCGACAGAGTCTACGAGCAGTACTTC
TRBD1 | TRBJ2-7 | TRBV11-3 | NA | CASSFLWDTGGSYEQYF | TGTGCCAGCAGCTTCCTCTGGGATACAGGGGGGTCCTACGAGCAGTACTTC
NA | TRBJ1-2 | TRBV14 | NA | CASSLGGNSYGYTF | TGTGCCAGCAGCCTTGGCGGGAACTCCTATGGCTACACCTTC
NA | TRBJ1-2 | TRBV5-6 | few | CASSFLGGNYGYTF | TGTGCCAGCAGCTTTCTGGGGGGTAACTATGGCTACACCTTC
TRBD2 | TRBJ2-5 | TRBV13 | NA | CASSLGLAGGPAETQYF | TGTGCCAGCAGCTTAGGGCTAGCGGGGGGGCCGGCGGAGACCCAGTACTTC
NA | TRBJ2-1 | TRBV5-1 | NA | CASSLNKHNEQFF | TGCGCCAGCAGCTTGAACAAACACAATGAGCAGTTCTTC
TRBD1 | TRBJ2-7 | TRBV27 | NA | CASSLQGAEQYF | TGTGCCAGCAGTTTACAGGGGGCCGAGCAGTACTTC
NA | TRBJ2-1 | TRBV6-5 | NA | CASSYGSYPGNEQFF | TGTGCCAGCAGTTACGGGAGCTACCCGGGAAATGAGCAGTTCTTC
NA | TRBJ1-1 | TRBV27 | NA | CASSLAGGDTEAFF | TGTGCCAGCAGTTTAGCGGGGGGGGACACTGAAGCTTTCTTT
TRBD2 | TRBJ2-3 | TRBV6-1 | NA | CASSDTLSGSVPDTQYF | TGTGCCAGCAGTGATACTCTTAGCGGGAGTGTCCCAGATACGCAGTATTTT
NA | TRBJ1-5 | TRBV6-1 | few | CASSESVMSNQPQHF | TGTGCCAGCAGTGAATCGGTCATGAGCAATCAGCCCCAGCATTTT
NA | TRBJ2-1 | TRBV9 | NA | CASSVSGQLYNEQFF | TGTGCCAGCAGCGTAAGCGGACAGCTCTACAATGAGCAGTTCTTC
NA | TRBJ2-5 | TRBV19 | NA | CASSMAVLQETQYF | TGTGCCAGTAGTATGGCGGTGCTCCAAGAGACCCAGTACTTC
TRBD2 | TRBJ2-7 | TRBV5-4 | NA | CASSFGLAGGQTYEQYF | TGTGCCAGCAGCTTCGGGCTAGCGGGAGGGCAAACCTACGAGCAGTACTTC
NA | TRBJ1-1 | TRBV7-9 | NA | CASSFRGWDTEAFF | TGTGCCAGCAGCTTCAGGGGTTGGGACACTGAAGCTTTCTTT
TRBD1 | TRBJ1-1 | TRBV11-2 | NA | CASSGTGGMNTEAFF | TGTGCCAGCAGCGGCACAGGGGGAATGAACACTGAAGCTTTCTTT
TRBD1 | TRBJ1-3 | TRBV19 | NA | CASSLRTGRSGNTIYF | TGTGCCAGTAGTCTGCGGACAGGGCGCTCTGGAAACACCATATATTTT
NA | TRBJ2-3 | TRBV7-3 | NA | CASSLSMDTQYF | TGTGCCAGCAGCTTAAGTATGGATACGCAGTATTTT
NA | TRBJ2-5 | TRBV15 | NA | CATSRERGGGETQYF | TGTGCCACCAGCAGAGAGAGGGGGGGAGGGGAGACCCAGTACTTC
TRBD2 | TRBJ2-7 | TRBV28 | NA | CASSRGLAGEGYEQYF | TGTGCCAGCAGTCGGGGACTAGCGGGAGAGGGCTACGAGCAGTACTTC
NA | TRBJ2-7 | TRBV4-2 | NA | CASSQTALSADRREQYF | TGTGCCAGCAGCCAGACGGCCCTTAGCGCGGATAGGCGGGAGCAGTACTTC
NA | TRBJ1-4 | TRBV11-2 | NA | CASKEEATNEKLFF | TGTGCCAGCAAGGAGGAGGCAACTAATGAAAAACTGTTTTTT
TRBD2 | TRBJ2-5 | TRBV14 | once | CASSQVGRRSGGAEETQYF | TGTGCCAGCAGCCAAGTAGGCAGGAGAAGCGGGGGGGCCGAGGAGACCCAGTACTTC
NA | TRBJ2-1 | TRBV7-9 | NA | CASSLERSLDEQFF | TGTGCCAGCAGCTTAGAACGGAGCTTAGATGAGCAGTTCTTC
NA | TRBJ1-1 | TRBV5-1 | few | CASSQEGTEAFF | TGCGCCAGCAGCCAGGAAGGCACTGAAGCTTTCTTT
TRBD1 | TRBJ1-5 | TRBV7-2 | NA | CASSWTGKNQPQHF | TGTGCCAGCAGCTGGACAGGGAAAAATCAGCCCCAGCATTTT
TRBD1 | TRBJ1-1 | TRBV7-8 | NA | CASSLTGLGGAFF | TGTGCCAGCAGCTTGACAGGGTTGGGTGGAGCTTTCTTT
NA | TRBJ2-6 | TRBV9 | NA | CASSELPRGPGILSGANVLTF | TGTGCCAGCAGCGAGCTTCCCCGTGGGCCAGGGATACTCTCTGGGGCCAACGTCCTGACTTTC
TRBD2 | TRBJ2-7 | TRBV5-6 | NA | CASSLGGLAGGFSYEQYF | TGTGCCAGCAGCTTGGGAGGTCTAGCGGGGGGGTTTAGCTACGAGCAGTACTTC
TRBD1 | TRBJ2-7 | TRBV14 | NA | CASSLGQGPHEQYF | TGTGCCAGCAGCCTGGGACAGGGTCCCCACGAGCAGTACTTC
NA | TRBJ2-1 | TRBV6-6 | NA | CASSYSSRSSYNEQFF | TGTGCCAGCAGTTACTCGAGTCGTTCCTCCTACAATGAGCAGTTCTTC
NA | TRBJ1-4 | TRBV7-9 | NA | CASSPRHLNEKLFF | TGTGCCAGCAGCCCTCGACACCTGAATGAAAAACTGTTTTTT
TRBD2 | TRBJ2-1 | TRBV15 | medium-sized | CATSFGGDPYNEQFF | TGTGCCACCAGCTTTGGGGGGGACCCATACAATGAGCAGTTCTTC
NA | TRBJ2-2 | TRBV7-8 | few | CASSPWTQTGELFF | TGTGCCAGCAGCCCGTGGACACAAACTGGGGAGCTGTTTTTT
NA | TRBJ1-5 | TRBV7-6 | few | CASSLEADQPQHF | TGTGCCAGCAGCTTAGAAGCCGATCAGCCCCAGCATTTT
NA | TRBJ2-5 | TRBV5-1 | once | CASSYFLAGSPQETQYF | TGCGCCAGCAGCTACTTCCTAGCTGGGAGCCCCCAAGAGACCCAGTACTTC
TRBD1 | TRBJ1-3 | TRBV18 | NA | CASSPVDRSYRNTIYF | TGTGCCAGCTCACCAGTGGACAGGTCCTATCGAAACACCATATATTTT
TRBD1 | TRBJ2-3 | TRBV6-4 | few | CASSGTGGTDTQYF | TGTGCCAGCAGTGGGACAGGGGGCACAGATACGCAGTATTTT
NA | TRBJ2-3 | TRBV7-9 | NA | CASRFSVDTQYF | TGTGCCAGCAGATTTAGCGTAGATACGCAGTATTTT
TRBD1 | TRBJ2-7 | TRBV27 | NA | CASSRTGPSYEQYF | TGTGCCAGCAGTCGGACAGGACCCTCCTACGAGCAGTACTTC